This entry is about one T cell receptor beta chain. Per the germline V gene, CDR1 is SGHNT and CDR2 is YENEEA. The CDR3 has 14 residues. Trimming shortened V by 4 bases and J by 6 bases, and 12 bases separated the two germline ends. The source of the sample is a study of blood T cell repertoires in COVID-19. Study in general: Acute and convalescent COVID-19 samples came from the United States, Italy and Spain.

Authors' data handling: Cell counts per sample came from amplifying reference gene primers. The method was immunoSEQ multiplex PCR; TCRdb's version includes in-frame clones alone and lacks a portion of them. V and J calls and clone size are given by that table; D and trimming were obtained from the DNA. The table records some 300,000 clones, 75% to 90% of them present only once. While infection was still active, Seattle patients were enrolled and then followed longitudinally. The specimen sequenced was peripheral blood. This clonotype originated in an older woman with COVID-19, enrolled during active disease. The J gene is TRBJ2-2, the V gene TRBV11-3; tentative D call: TRBD2 (6 bases). Written as DNA, the CDR3 is TGTGCCAGCAGCTCCACGACGGGGGCCGGGGAGCTGTTTTTT. Protein: CASSSTTGAGELFF.